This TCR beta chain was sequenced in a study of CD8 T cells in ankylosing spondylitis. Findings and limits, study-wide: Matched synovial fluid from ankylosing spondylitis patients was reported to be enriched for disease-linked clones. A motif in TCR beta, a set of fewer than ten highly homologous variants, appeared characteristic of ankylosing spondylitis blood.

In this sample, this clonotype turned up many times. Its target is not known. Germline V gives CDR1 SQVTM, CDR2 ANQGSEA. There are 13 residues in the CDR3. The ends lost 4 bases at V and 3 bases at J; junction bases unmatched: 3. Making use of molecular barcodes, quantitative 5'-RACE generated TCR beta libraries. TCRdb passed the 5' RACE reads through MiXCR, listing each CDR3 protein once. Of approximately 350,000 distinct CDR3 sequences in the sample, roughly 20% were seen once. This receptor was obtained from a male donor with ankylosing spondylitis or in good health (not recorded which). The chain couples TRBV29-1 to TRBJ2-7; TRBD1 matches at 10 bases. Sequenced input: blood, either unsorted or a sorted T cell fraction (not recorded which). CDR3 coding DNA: TGCAGCGTTGCGGGACAGGGGATCTACGAGCAGTACTTC. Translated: CSVAGQGIYEQYF.